By share, the clone carrying this T cell receptor beta chain counts as medium-sized (0.01 to 0.1%). What it binds is unknown. A mixed TRB-A/B primer pool amplified rearranged TRB by multiplex touch-down PCR. From the multiplex PCR reads, TCRdb called clonotypes with MiXCR, one entry per CDR3 protein. The data show some 2,000 distinct CDR3 sequences, 20% seen once. The record originates from a study of T cell repertoires in aging, cancer and after chemotherapy. Study in general: Roughly 10 million TCR reads made up the full dataset.

Whole-study results and caveats: Healthy donors lost TCR diversity with age mainly through richness, cancer patients through richness and evenness.

Peripheral blood genomic DNA, not sorted cells or RNA, was the template. V was pared by 4 bases and J by 6 bases, with 13 bases of the junction left unmatched. The CDR3 is 16 residues long. Sequenced input: blood. This TCR was sampled from a human donor with a solid tumor. The V and J genes are TRBV12-3 or TRBV12-4 and TRBJ1-2, with 8 bases fitting TRBD1. This CDR3 is CASSSTHTGGRNGYTF. CDR3 bases: TGTGCCAGCAGTTCAACTCATACAGGGGGAAGGAATGGCTACACCTTC.